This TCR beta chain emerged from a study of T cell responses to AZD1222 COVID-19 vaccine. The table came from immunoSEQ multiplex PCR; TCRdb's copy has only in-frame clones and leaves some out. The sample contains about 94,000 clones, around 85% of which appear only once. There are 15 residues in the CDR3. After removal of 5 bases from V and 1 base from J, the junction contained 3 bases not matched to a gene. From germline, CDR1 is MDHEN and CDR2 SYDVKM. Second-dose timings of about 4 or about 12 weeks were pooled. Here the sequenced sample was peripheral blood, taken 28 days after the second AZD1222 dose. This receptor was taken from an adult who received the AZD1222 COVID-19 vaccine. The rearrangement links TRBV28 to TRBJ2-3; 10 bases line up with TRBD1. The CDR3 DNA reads TGTGCCAGCAGTGGACAGGGGGTGGGCACAGATACGCAGTATTTT. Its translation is CASSGQGVGTDTQYF.